The rows below give T cell receptor beta chains drawn from one sample of a study of PD-L1 blockade in urothelial cancer. Profiling relied on immunoSEQ multiplex PCR, and the TCRdb table lists in-frame clones only, not all of them. This table holds about 800 clones, around 40% found once. The sample was tumor tissue, taken before atezolizumab (anti-PD-L1) treatment. The receptors were gathered from a middle-aged man with urothelial cancer. CDR3s include the opening cysteine and the closing phenylalanine or tryptophan. The order of the fields is V gene, CDR3 protein.

TRBV9 CASGKEVRSSNQPQHF
TRBV18 CASSPRAETQYF
TRBV7-1 CASSLHPSGSAYNEQFF
TRBV11-3 CASSSALSGIPYEQYF
TRBV19 CASSMGGGQGLMNTEAFF
TRBV19 CASSIDGALADTQYF
TRBV6-8 CASSYFGGRQETQYF
TRBV29-1 CSALGTLAYEQYF
TRBV18 CASSPATGGPGNTIYF
TRBV15 CATSRDQGGTAYNEKLFF
TRBV11-3 CASSSLGQGNSGNTIYF
TRBV6-8 CASRERSSGGADTQYF
TRBV6-8 CASSRTTSSYNEQFF
TRBV25-1 CASRGTAFRTEAFF
TRBV29-1 CSVNKGGAGTEAFF
TRBV5-1 CASSPPTGSYTLNTEAFF
TRBV6-7 CASIDSPGNPSGYTF
TRBV29-1 CSARLAAQGHYEQFF